The sequence of this T cell receptor beta chain was determined in a study of cytomegalovirus exposure and HLA in healthy donors. PCR amplification relied on 60 Vbeta primers (plus 13 Jbeta primers). Data came from immunoSEQ multiplex PCR; TCRdb stores just in-frame clones and leaves some out. This table has 160,000 or so clones, around three quarters appearing once. The germline V gene has CDR1 SGHNT and CDR2 YYREEE (reference sequence). The V segment lost 3 bases and the J segment 1 base; nucleotides outside the gene matches: 7. The CDR3 is made up of 17 amino acids. Study results and caveats: It emerged from a later analysis that several of the most significant clusters appeared to be linked to common viral pathogens. HLA alleles showed associations with about 15,000 TCR beta sequences in a later analysis, at a 0.05 false discovery rate.

This clone has a handful of counts. Its antigen is unknown. This receptor was taken from a man aged 35 to 55 in good health and CMV-seronegative. Source material: PBMCs. The chain employs TRBV5-4 and TRBJ2-3; TRBD2 agrees at 11 bases. The CDR3 here is CASSSTPGLAGTDTQYF. The CDR3 DNA reads TGTGCCAGCAGCTCCACCCCGGGACTAGCGGGCACAGATACGCAGTATTTT. Together with reference TRBV5-4 and TRBJ2-3, the CDR3 gives the full variable domain: ETGVTQSPTHLIKTRGQQVTLRCSSQSGHNTVSWYQQALGQGPQFIFQYYREEENGRGNFPPRFSGLQFPNYSSELNVNALELDDSALYLCASSSTPGLAGTDTQYFGPGTRLTVL.